The sequence of this T cell receptor beta chain was determined in a study of OX40 agonist ivuxolimab in advanced cancers. At the level of the study: At 0.01 to 10 mg/kg, ivuxolimab was administered intravenously to patients every 2 weeks.

Excluded were patients having autoimmune disease history or systemic immunosuppression. The sampling schedule covered blood at baseline, cycle 4 day 1, and cycle 7 day 1. TCRdb's table, derived via immunoSEQ multiplex PCR, lists solely in-frame clones and lacks some. The sample contains tens of thousands of clones, just under 75% of which appear only once. V was cut by 0 bases and J by 5 bases, with 7 bases left in between. This CDR3 spans 13 amino acids. The germline V gene encodes CDR1 MNHEY and CDR2 SVGAGI. Points from the study as a whole: Relative to CD4+ cells, CD8+ T cells on average had more expanded clones.

With regard to this clone: Antigen unknown.

This receptor was obtained from an adult with an advanced solid tumor such as melanoma, head and neck, liver or kidney cancer. Material: CD4+ or CD8+ T cells sorted from blood, obtained in a trial of the OX40 agonist ivuxolimab. This sequence joins TRBV6-5 and TRBJ2-5; D is uncertain. CDR3 in DNA: TGTGCCAGCAGTTACTCCCGGGCGGAGACCCAGTACTTC. Its translation: CASSYSRAETQYF.